Below, 2 T cell receptor beta chains from the same sample are listed, as sequenced in a study of graft-versus-host responses after intestinal transplantation. These receptors' antigens are unknown. Measured with immunoSEQ multiplex PCR; TCRdb has only the in-frame clones, and not every one. The sample yields approximately 110,000 clones, just over 90% seen once. Sequences were derived from unstimulated CD4+ T cells sorted from spleen or lymph node cells, sampled before transplant. The receptor source for this set is a human donor who was the organ donor for an intestinal transplant.

The V call is TRBV23-1, the J call TRBJ1-5; D is unresolved. TRBV23-1 is an open reading frame, and its role is uncertain. CDR3 length: 15 residues. The ends were cut back, 0 bases at V and 0 bases at J, with 6 bases in the middle. The DNA for the CDR3 is TGCGCCAGCAGTCAATCAGGATATAGCAATCAGCCCCAGCATTTT. Its translation: CASSQSGYSNQPQHF.

This clone was picked up one time. The chain combines TRBV5-1 with TRBJ1-1; D call uncertain. Germline V gene lookup returns CDR1 SGHRS and CDR2 YFSETQ. V was trimmed by 4 bases and J by 5 bases, leaving 18 bases between them. This CDR3 spans 15 amino acids. The CDR3 nucleotides read TGCGCCAGCAGCCATGTAAAGCCCCATGAGACTGAAGCTTTCTTT. Residues: CASSHVKPHETEAFF.